Here is one T cell receptor beta chain with its context. Antigen unknown. The CDR3 extends over 13 amino acids. The J segment lost 7 bases and the V segment lost 4 bases, leaving 2 bases of the junction unmatched. CDR1 SGHRS and CDR2 YFSETQ come from the germline V gene. The sample is drawn from a study of PD-1 blockade in mismatch repair-deficient tumors. Generated by immunoSEQ multiplex PCR, the TCRdb table keeps only in-frame clones and is missing some. In the table there are about 9,800 clones, approximately 86% of which are singletons. The study, taken as a whole, reports: Rapid post-treatment expansion, then contraction, generally preceding radiologic response, marked tumor-resident clones. Three of seven peptides expanded clones, giving over 130 unique blood TCRs.

Sample time point: approximately 11-day in vitro stimulation with candidate neoantigen peptide 2. A roughly 11-day in vitro culture was run per each of several reactive peptides. Baseline for clone expansion was a parallel culture with no peptide. The sequencing used cells cultured in vitro, collected from a patient treated with pembrolizumab. The clonotype was recovered from an adult with mismatch repair-deficient cancer. This rearrangement joins TRBV5-1 to TRBJ1-4, with 9 bases lining up with TRBD1. CDR3 residues: CASSGQGTEKLFF. The CDR3 DNA reads TGCGCCAGCAGCGGACAGGGGACTGAAAAACTGTTTTTT.